What follows are 8 T cell receptor beta chains derived from one specimen sequenced in a study of CD8+ T cells in alopecia areata. Treatment noted: oral pan-JAK inhibitor, 5-10 mg twice daily. Extraction and reverse transcription of RNA yielded cDNA as the sequencing template. Only in-frame clones appear in the TCRdb table, and some are missing; sequencing was by immunoSEQ multiplex PCR. Here the sample spans about 190,000 clones, around three fifths being singletons. The sequences come from CD4+ T cells sorted from blood, collected between weeks 47 and 50, from a patient treated with tofacitinib. These receptors came from a human donor with alopecia areata.

The chain joins TRBV14 to TRBJ1-1, with a tentative D call TRBD1 (5 bases). CDR1 is SGHDN and CDR2 is FVKESK in the germline V gene. V lost 3 bases and J 0 bases, leaving 11 bases between the germline ends. The CDR3 has 15 amino acids. CDR3 sequence reads: CASSQIGTLNTEAFF. The CDR3 bases are TGTGCCAGCAGCCAGATCGGGACCCTGAACACTGAAGCTTTCTTT.

The CDR3 bases are TGTGCCACCAGCACCCCGACAGGAATGAACACTGAAGCTTTCTTT. Protein sequence: CATSTPTGMNTEAFF. The chain joins TRBV15 to TRBJ1-1, with a tentative D call TRBD1 (6 bases). The germline CDR1 and CDR2 sequences are LNHNV and YYDKDF (reference sequence). This CDR3 spans 15 amino acids. The V end was cut by 4 bases, the J end by 0 bases, with 12 bases between. Using reference TRBV15 and TRBJ1-1 for the parts outside the CDR3, the full variable domain is DAMVIQNPRYQVTQFGKPVTLSCSQTLNHNVMYWYQQKSSQAPKLLFHYYDKDFNNEADTPDNFQSRRPNTSFCFLDIRSPGLGDTAMYLCATSTPTGMNTEAFFGQGTRLTVV.

The chain links TRBV28 to TRBJ1-6, with D maybe TRBD1 (6 bases). CDR1 is MDHEN and CDR2 is SYDVKM in the germline V gene. The CDR3 contains 17 residues. V was clipped by 7 bases and J by 0 bases, with 16 bases between them. This CDR3 is CASNTGSLSSYNSPLHF. In DNA, the CDR3 is TGTGCCAGCAACACAGGGTCATTGAGCTCCTATAATTCACCCCTCCACTTT.

This chain joins TRBV7-2 and TRBJ2-5; perhaps TRBD2 as D (6 bases). Germline CDR1 reads SGHTA; CDR2 reads FQGNSA. V was pared by 5 bases and J by 5 bases, with 12 bases between. CDR3 length equals 13 residues. The CDR3 loop reads CASSPWGRETQYF. In DNA, the CDR3 is TGTGCCAGCAGCCCCTGGGGGAGGGAGACCCAGTACTTC.

This clone has a single count. The rearrangement joins TRBV29-1 to TRBJ1-1; 7 nucleotides agree with TRBD1. The germline V gene has CDR1 SQVTM and CDR2 ANQGSEA. The CDR3 extends over 13 amino acids. V shed 7 bases and J 11 bases; nucleotides not matched to a gene: 16. CDR3 sequence: CSAGVRQGGGAFF. Here the CDR3 DNA reads TGCAGCGCCGGAGTTCGACAGGGTGGCGGGGCTTTCTTT.

The chain combines TRBV29-1 with TRBJ2-6, with a tentative D call TRBD1 (5 bases). Trimming left V 4 bases short and J 1 base short, with 14 bases between. Germline V gene sequence: CDR1 SQVTM, CDR2 ANQGSEA. The CDR3 has 16 residues. As DNA, the CDR3 is TGCAGCGTTGCGGCAGGGCTCTCTTCTGGGGCCAACGTCCTGACTTTC. This encodes CSVAAGLSSGANVLTF.

This chain joins TRBV4-1 and TRBJ1-4, with a possible D match to TRBD1 (6 bases). Germline V CDR1 and CDR2: MGHRA, YSYEKL. This CDR3 has 15 amino acids. Between the trimmed V and J ends, which lost 2 bases and 7 bases, there was a span of 14 bases. CDR3 loop: CASSQIQGTGEKLFF. The CDR3 DNA reads TGCGCCAGCAGCCAAATACAGGGAACGGGTGAAAAACTGTTTTTT.

V is TRBV7-8 and J is TRBJ1-5; TRBD1 aligns across 7 bases. This CDR3 contains 15 residues. J gave up 3 bases and V 7 bases, and 9 bases lay outside the gene matches. Looked up from germline, CDR1 is SGHVS and CDR2 is FQNEAQ. CDR3 sequence reads: CASTLDRFFNQPQHF. The CDR3 bases are TGTGCCAGCACCTTGGACAGGTTTTTCAATCAGCCCCAGCATTTT.